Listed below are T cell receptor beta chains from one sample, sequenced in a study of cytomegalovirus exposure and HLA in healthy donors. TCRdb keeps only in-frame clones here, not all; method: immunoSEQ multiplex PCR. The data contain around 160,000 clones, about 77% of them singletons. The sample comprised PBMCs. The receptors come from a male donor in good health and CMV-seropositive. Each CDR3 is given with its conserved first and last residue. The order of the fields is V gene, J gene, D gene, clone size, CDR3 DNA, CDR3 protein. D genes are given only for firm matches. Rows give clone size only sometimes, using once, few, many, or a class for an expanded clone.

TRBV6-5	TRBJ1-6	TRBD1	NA	TGTGCCAGCAACGCCGACAGGGGGGATTCACCCCTCCACTTT	CASNADRGDSPLHF
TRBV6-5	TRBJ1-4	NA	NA	TGTGCCAGCAGACGGGGTTGGGTGGAAGAAAAACTGTTTTTT	CASRRGWVEEKLFF
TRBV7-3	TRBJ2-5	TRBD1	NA	TGTGCCAGCAGCCCGACAGGGGATATGGAGACCCAGTACTTC	CASSPTGDMETQYF
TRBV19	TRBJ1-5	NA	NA	TGTGCCAGTTCCACCATTGGCCGGGGTATTGAACAGCCCCAGCATTTT	CASSTIGRGIEQPQHF
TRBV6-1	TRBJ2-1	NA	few	TGTGCCAGCAGTCTGACATCCAGCTCCTACAATGAGCAGTTCTTC	CASSLTSSSYNEQFF
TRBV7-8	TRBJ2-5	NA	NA	TGTGCCAGCAGCTTAGGTTTTAGACAGACGGAGACCCAGTACTTC	CASSLGFRQTETQYF
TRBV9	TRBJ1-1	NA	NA	TGTGCCAGCAGCCCCGGCGGGGGACCCATGAACACTGAAGCTTTCTTT	CASSPGGGPMNTEAFF
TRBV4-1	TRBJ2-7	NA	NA	TGCGCCAGCAGCCCCTCGAGCAAGTACGAGCAGTACTTC	CASSPSSKYEQYF
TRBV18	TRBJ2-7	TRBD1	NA	TGTGCCAGCTCTCCGCGGCAGGGGGACTACGAGCAGTACTTC	CASSPRQGDYEQYF
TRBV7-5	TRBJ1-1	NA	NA	TGTGCCAGAAGCTCCGCCCTCGGGAACACTGAAGCTTTCTTT	CARSSALGNTEAFF
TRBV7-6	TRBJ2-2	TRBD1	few	TGTGCCAGCAGCCTCGGAACGGGACAGTGGACCGGGGAGCTGTTTTTT	CASSLGTGQWTGELFF
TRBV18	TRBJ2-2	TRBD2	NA	TGTGCCAGCTCATTCCCAGGGAGGGCCACCGGGGAGCTGTTTTTT	CASSFPGRATGELFF
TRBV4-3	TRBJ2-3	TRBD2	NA	TGCGCCAGCAGCCGGACCACCAGCCATATTAGCGGGGGGACCACTAGCACAGATACGCAGTATTTT	CASSRTTSHISGGTTSTDTQYF
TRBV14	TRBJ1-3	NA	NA	TGTGCCAGCAGCCGAGAGGGGCCCAGCTCTGGAAACACCATATATTTT	CASSREGPSSGNTIYF
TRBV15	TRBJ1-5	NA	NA	TGTGCCACCAGCAGAGAGGCCCTCAATCAGCCCCAGCATTTT	CATSREALNQPQHF
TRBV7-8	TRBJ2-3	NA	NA	TGTGCCAGCAGCCCGCGGGCCACAGATACGCAGTATTTT	CASSPRATDTQYF
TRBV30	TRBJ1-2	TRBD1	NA	TGTGCCTGGAGTGAACAGGGGCCCTATGGCTACACCTTC	CAWSEQGPYGYTF
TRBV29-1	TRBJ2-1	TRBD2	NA	TGCAGCGTTGTGACTAGCCGCCACAATGAGCAGTTCTTC	CSVVTSRHNEQFF
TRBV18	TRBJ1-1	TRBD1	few	TGTGCCAGCTCACCTTGGACAGGGGAGGTAGACACTGAAGCTTTCTTT	CASSPWTGEVDTEAFF
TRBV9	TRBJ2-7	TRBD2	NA	TGTGCCAGCAGCGTCGAGCGGGGGGGCGCCGAGCAGTACTTC	CASSVERGGAEQYF
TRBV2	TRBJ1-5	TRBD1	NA	TGTGCCAGCAACGGACAGGGCGATCAGCCCCAGCATTTT	CASNGQGDQPQHF
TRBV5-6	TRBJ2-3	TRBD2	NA	TGTGCCAGCTTCACGGGAGGAGCGGCGCTCACAGATACGCAGTATTTT	CASFTGGAALTDTQYF
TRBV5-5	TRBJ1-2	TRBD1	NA	TGTGCCAGCAGCTTCTCAGGGGGCAACTATGGCTACACCTTC	CASSFSGGNYGYTF
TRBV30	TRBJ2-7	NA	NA	TGTGCCTGGAGTCCAGGACCCCGGAGGGCCTACGAGCAGTACTTC	CAWSPGPRRAYEQYF
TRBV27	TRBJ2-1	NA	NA	TGTGCCAGCAGTTTTTTTAATAACAATGAGCAGTTCTTC	CASSFFNNNEQFF
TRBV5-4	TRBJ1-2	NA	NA	TGTGCCAGCAGTAATGACATTGGGGCCCTAAACTATGGCTACACCTTC	CASSNDIGALNYGYTF
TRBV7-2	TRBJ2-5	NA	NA	TGTGCCAGCAGCTTAATGTCCACTCAAGAGACCCAGTACTTC	CASSLMSTQETQYF
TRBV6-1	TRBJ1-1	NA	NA	TGTGCCAGCAGTGACCCTACAGAGGGCTTGGGGAACACTGAAGCTTTCTTT	CASSDPTEGLGNTEAFF
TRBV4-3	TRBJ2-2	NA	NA	TGCGCCAGCAGCCTCCGCCACTCGAACACCGGGGAGCTGTTTTTT	CASSLRHSNTGELFF
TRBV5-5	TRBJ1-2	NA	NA	TGTGCCAGCAGCGCGGACAGCGCTAACTATGGCTACACCTTC	CASSADSANYGYTF
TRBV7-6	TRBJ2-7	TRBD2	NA	TGTGCCAGCAGCTGGGGTCGGGAGGACACCTACGAGCAGTACTTC	CASSWGREDTYEQYF
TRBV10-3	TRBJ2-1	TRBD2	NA	TGTGCCATCAGTCCCGGGACTAGCGGCTCGGGCGAGCAGTTCTTC	CAISPGTSGSGEQFF
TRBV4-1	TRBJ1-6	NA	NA	TGCGCCAGCAGCCTTGGAGGTTTTGGTTCACCCCTCCACTTT	CASSLGGFGSPLHF
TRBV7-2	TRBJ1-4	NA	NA	TGTGCCAGCAGCTTACAGGGTAATCGGGAAAAACTGTTTTTT	CASSLQGNREKLFF
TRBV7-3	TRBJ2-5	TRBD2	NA	TGTGCCAGCAGCCCTACTCTAGCGGGGCAAGAGACCCAGTACTTC	CASSPTLAGQETQYF
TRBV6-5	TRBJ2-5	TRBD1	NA	TGTGCCAGCAGTACCGGGACAGGGGGTTGGGAGACCCAGTACTTC	CASSTGTGGWETQYF
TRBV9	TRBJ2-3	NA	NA	TGTGCCAGCAGCGAGGTGGGTGGAGGGGCCGACGGGCTTTTTGGGACAGATACGCAGTATTTT	CASSEVGGGADGLFGTDTQYF
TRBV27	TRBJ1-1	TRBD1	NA	TGTGCCAGCAGTCGCACAGGGGCCACTGAAGCTTTCTTT	CASSRTGATEAFF
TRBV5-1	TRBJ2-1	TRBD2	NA	TGCGCCAGCAGCTTGGAACTAGCGGGGGGCCTTTACAATGAGCAGTTCTTC	CASSLELAGGLYNEQFF
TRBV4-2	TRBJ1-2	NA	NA	TGTGCCAGCAGCCAAGATCCCACAGCCCATGGCTACACCTTC	CASSQDPTAHGYTF
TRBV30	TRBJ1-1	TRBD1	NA	TGTGCCTGGGGGGTTGCCAGGGGGCACTCCCTAAAGAACACTGAAGCTTTCTTT	CAWGVARGHSLKNTEAFF
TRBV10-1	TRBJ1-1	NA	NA	TGCGCCAGCAGTGAGAGGCGGGGGGGCCCCACTGAAGCTTTCTTT	CASSERRGGPTEAFF
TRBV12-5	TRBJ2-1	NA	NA	TGTGCTAGTGGTTTGGAATTGACTGGTGCGCGGTATCCCTACAATGAGCAGTTCTTC	CASGLELTGARYPYNEQFF
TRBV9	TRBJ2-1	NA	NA	TGTGCCAGCAGCTTTAATCGGAGGTCCGGGGACAATGAGCAGTTCTTC	CASSFNRRSGDNEQFF
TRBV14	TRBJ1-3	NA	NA	TGTGCCAGCAGCGTCAGGGGCTCCGGAAACACCATATATTTT	CASSVRGSGNTIYF
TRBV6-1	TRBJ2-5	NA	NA	TGTGCCAGCAGTACACGAAAGCAAGAGACCCAGTACTTC	CASSTRKQETQYF
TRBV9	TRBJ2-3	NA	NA	TGTGCCAGCAGCGTGACGGGGGACAGACCTAGCACAGATACGCAGTATTTT	CASSVTGDRPSTDTQYF
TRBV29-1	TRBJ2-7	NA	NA	TGCAGCGTGGGTCGGAGGGCAGGCGAGCAGTACTTC	CSVGRRAGEQYF
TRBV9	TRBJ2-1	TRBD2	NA	TGTGCCAGCAGCACCGGGGGGGCCGGGGAGCAGTTCTTC	CASSTGGAGEQFF
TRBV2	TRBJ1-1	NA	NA	TGTGCCAGCAGTGAAAGTTGGGTTCGGAGACTGTTT	CASSESWVRRLF
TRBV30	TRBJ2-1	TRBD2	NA	TGTGCCTGGGGTTTGGGGGGGGACAATGAGCAGTTCTTC	CAWGLGGDNEQFF
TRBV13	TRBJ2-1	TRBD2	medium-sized	TGTGCCAGCAGCTTAGCGGGGGGGTCCGGGGTTGAGCAGTTCTTC	CASSLAGGSGVEQFF
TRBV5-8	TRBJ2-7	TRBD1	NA	TGTGCCAGTGTCACAGGGGCGCAGTACTTC	CASVTGAQYF
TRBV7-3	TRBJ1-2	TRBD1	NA	TGTGCCAGCAGCTGGGACAGGGGGCTGGATGGCTACACCTTC	CASSWDRGLDGYTF
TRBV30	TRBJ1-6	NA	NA	TGTGCCTGGAGGGGCGGGAATTCACCCCTCCACTTT	CAWRGGNSPLHF